A single sample is the source of the 2 T cell receptor beta chains below, sequenced in a study of metastatic and nonmetastatic thyroid tumors. MiXCR re-clonotyped the PCR reads for TCRdb. The data show 20,000 to 25,000 clones, about a fifth seen once. Among the patients, none had received any treatment before thyroid surgery. Sequenced sample: blood. The receptor source for this set is a female donor with papillary thyroid cancer or a benign thyroid nodule (not recorded which). Some clones in this sample may be carry-over from other donors' samples.

This clone was observed a handful of times. This may be a read error, as it is one base from a much larger clone. The same CDR3 can be traced to other DNA sequences in this sample. The chain has TRBV9 and TRBJ2-3; a possible D gene is TRBD2 (6 bases). Germline lookup yields CDR1 SGDLS and CDR2 YYNGEE. There are 13 residues in the CDR3. Written as DNA, the CDR3 is TGCGCCAGCAGCGTAGCGGTCACAGATACGCAGTATTTT. This gives the protein CASSVAVTDTQYF.

In this sample, this clone is medium-sized. The chain couples TRBV12-3 or TRBV12-4 to TRBJ1-1; 9 bases align to TRBD1. The CDR3 sequence is 15 residues long. V shed 2 bases, J shed 1 base, and the junction held 2 bases outside the gene matches. CDR3 amino acids: CASSLLGQGNTEAFF. The DNA of the CDR3 is TGTGCCAGCAGTTTATTGGGACAGGGGAACACTGAAGCTTTCTTT.